The 28 T cell receptor beta chains listed next were all sequenced from one sample in a study of cytomegalovirus exposure and HLA in healthy donors. The PCR used 60 Vbeta and 13 Jbeta primers. This table comes from immunoSEQ multiplex PCR, and its TCRdb copy is limited to in-frame clones, with some not included. The repertoire holds approximately 130,000 clones, with about 71% as singletons. The sequenced sample consisted of PBMCs. Every receptor here comes from a woman in her sixties or seventies in good health and CMV-seropositive.

This clone came up a few times. The chain couples TRBV9 to TRBJ1-5; 7 nucleotides agree with TRBD1. The CDR3 has 15 amino acids. Germline-derived CDR1 and CDR2 are SGDLS and YYNGEE. The junction had 5 bases not matched to a gene; V was cut back by 3 bases and J by 2 bases. The CDR3, as DNA: TGTGCCAGCAGCGAGGGGGCGGCCGGCAATCAGCCCCAGCATTTT. Protein product: CASSEGAAGNQPQHF.

This clone was seen more than once but under ten times. The gene calls are TRBV6-5 and TRBJ2-7, with D unresolved. Looked up from germline, CDR1 is MNHEY and CDR2 is SVGAGI. V lost 0 bases, J lost 2 bases, and 8 bases lay in between. The CDR3 is made up of 14 amino acids. This chain's CDR3 is CASSYSGDTYEQYF. The CDR3, as DNA: TGTGCCAGCAGTTACTCCGGAGATACCTACGAGCAGTACTTC.

This clone occurred a few times. The chain uses TRBV7-9 and TRBJ2-4, with D possibly being TRBD2 (5 bases). The CDR3 has 16 amino acids. Germline V lookup: CDR1 SEHNR, CDR2 FQNEAQ (reference sequence). Between the trimmed V and J ends, which lost 5 bases and 7 bases, there was a span of 21 bases. CDR3 bases: TGTGCCAGCAGCGATCCCAGCGGCCCTCAGAGGAACATTCAGTACTTC. Translated: CASSDPSGPQRNIQYF.

This chain joins TRBV5-8 and TRBJ1-1; D gene unclear. CDR3 length: 13 amino acids. V was trimmed by 2 bases and J by 5 bases, leaving 10 bases between them. Germline values: CDR1 SGHTS, CDR2 YDEGEE. This chain's CDR3 is CASSLQRRTEAFF. Written as DNA, the CDR3 is TGTGCCAGCAGCTTACAGAGGAGGACTGAAGCTTTCTTT.

This chain connects TRBV29-1 to TRBJ2-3; 9 bases agree with TRBD1. The CDR3 sequence is 15 residues long. The germline V gene encodes CDR1 SQVTM and CDR2 ANQGSEA. With V trimmed by 4 bases and J by 3 bases, 8 bases remained unmatched. Here the CDR3 reads CSVAPTGGPTDTQYF. The CDR3 coding sequence is TGCAGCGTTGCCCCGACAGGGGGACCGACAGATACGCAGTATTTT.

The chain combines TRBV5-1 with TRBJ2-7, with 10 bases fitting TRBD1. The CDR3 has 15 residues. The germline V gene encodes CDR1 SGHRS and CDR2 YFSETQ. V was clipped by 0 bases and J by 6 bases; unmatched bases: 6. The CDR3 spells CASSLEGTGVREQYF. Here the CDR3 DNA reads TGCGCCAGCAGCTTGGAGGGGACAGGGGTCCGCGAGCAGTACTTC.

A few counts support this clone. J is TRBJ1-1 and V is TRBV4-1; 9 bases line up with TRBD1. V dropped 5 bases and J dropped 3; count of bases not matched to a gene: 7. Germline assignment: CDR1 MGHRA and CDR2 YSYEKL. The CDR3 contains 15 residues. CDR3 nucleotides: TGCGCCAGCAGCACCCCGACAGGGGGGGACACTGAAGCTTTCTTT. As protein: CASSTPTGGDTEAFF.

This chain joins TRBV10-3 and TRBJ2-5; TRBD2 is a possible D gene (5 bases). The germline CDR1 and CDR2 sequences are ENHRY and SYGVKD. Trimming left V 0 bases short and J 5 bases short, with 16 bases between. The CDR3 contains 16 residues. Here the CDR3 reads CAISESGSGRRETQYF. The CDR3 nucleotides read TGTGCCATCAGTGAGTCGGGGAGCGGCCGGAGGGAGACCCAGTACTTC.

Here the CDR3 DNA reads TGCGCCAGCAGCTTGGCCGAAGCTCTCTCTGGAAACACCATATATTTT. This sequence encodes CASSLAEALSGNTIYF. J is TRBJ1-3 and V is TRBV5-1; D is uncertain. V lost 0 bases to trimming and J lost 0 bases, with 10 bases between them. CDR3 length: 16 residues. Germline loops: CDR1 SGHRS, CDR2 YFSETQ.

The count of this clone is one. The gene calls are TRBV5-4 and TRBJ1-2; no clear D gene. Trimming took off 0 bases at V and 4 bases at J, with 10 bases between the two ends. Germline V gives CDR1 SGHNT, CDR2 YYREEE (reference sequence). This CDR3 has 14 amino acids. The CDR3 region is CASSLVGGGYGYTF. CDR3 bases: TGTGCCAGCAGCTTGGTGGGAGGAGGCTATGGCTACACCTTC.

The chain is built from TRBV5-1 and TRBJ2-2; 8 bases line up with TRBD1. Germline V lookup: CDR1 SGHRS, CDR2 YFSETQ. The CDR3 sequence is 15 residues long. V lost 3 bases to trimming and J lost 5 bases; unmatched junction nucleotides: 6. CDR3 in DNA: TGCGCCAGCAGCTCCGGGACAGGCCCAACCGGGGAGCTGTTTTTT. Its protein is CASSSGTGPTGELFF.

CDR3 sequence reads: CASSSSDREGDTQYF. CDR3 DNA sequence: TGTGCCAGCAGCTCTTCAGACAGGGAAGGAGATACGCAGTATTTT. The chain couples TRBV11-1 to TRBJ2-3; 7 nucleotides align to TRBD1. Germline lookup yields CDR1 SGHAT and CDR2 FQDESV (reference sequence). The CDR3 runs 15 residues. V was pared by 4 bases and J by 5 bases, with 9 bases of the junction left unmatched.

The J gene is TRBJ2-7, the V gene TRBV5-4; possible D gene TRBD1, 6 bases. V lost 2 bases and J lost 4, with 10 bases in between. Germline CDR1 SGHNT, CDR2 YYREEE (reference sequence). The CDR3 is made up of 13 amino acids. CDR3 sequence: CASSFSGTYEQYF. CDR3 in DNA: TGTGCCAGCAGCTTCTCCGGGACATACGAGCAGTACTTC.

This clone showed up just a few times. The chain joins TRBV10-1 to TRBJ1-6; 10 bases fit TRBD1. In germline, CDR1 is WNHNN, CDR2 SYGVQD (reference sequence). This CDR3 region has 16 residues. With V trimmed by 6 bases and J by 9 bases, 11 bases remained unmatched. CDR3 region: CASRARDRGRFSPLHF. The CDR3 bases are TGCGCCAGCAGGGCCCGGGACAGGGGACGATTTTCACCCCTCCACTTT.

This clone has just one count. The CDR3 sequence is CASSLADRRNTIYF. The CDR3 DNA sequence: TGTGCCAGCAGCTTGGCCGACAGAAGAAACACCATATATTTT. The gene calls are TRBV5-6 and TRBJ1-3; TRBD1 might be the D (5 bases). The V gene lost 0 bases and the J gene lost 5 bases, with 9 bases spanning the gap. CDR1 and CDR2 from the germline V gene are SGHDT and YYEEEE. This CDR3 region has 14 residues.

The sample holds a few counts of this clone. The gene calls are TRBV18 and TRBJ1-2; 12 nucleotides match TRBD1. The germline V gene has CDR1 KGHSH and CDR2 LQKENI. Trimming cost V 3 bases and J 4 bases; bases outside gene matches: 6. The length of the CDR3 is 16 residues. CDR3 in DNA: TGTGCCAGCTCACCGGGACAGGGGGCCTATTCCTATGGCTACACCTTC. Translated: CASSPGQGAYSYGYTF.

The genes are TRBV11-1 and TRBJ1-4; 8 nucleotides align to TRBD1. The CDR3 runs 16 residues. Germline V gene lookup returns CDR1 SGHAT and CDR2 FQDESV (reference sequence). The trim removed 3 bases at V and 2 bases at J, leaving 5 bases unmatched. Here the CDR3 reads CASSFGDRGTNEKLFF. The CDR3 DNA follows: TGTGCCAGCAGCTTCGGCGACAGGGGCACTAATGAAAAACTGTTTTTT.

J is TRBJ2-7 and V is TRBV19; 7 bases are shared with TRBD1. The V gene's germline CDR1 is LNHDA and CDR2 SQIVND (reference sequence). V shed 6 bases and J 6 bases; nucleotides not matched to a gene: 14. CDR3 length: 15 residues. The CDR3 sequence: CASSPRQGARGEQYF. Here the CDR3 DNA reads TGTGCCAGTAGCCCACGACAGGGCGCTAGGGGCGAGCAGTACTTC.

The gene calls are TRBV7-3 and TRBJ1-1; unclear D gene. The CDR3 has 15 residues. V lost 2 bases to trimming and J lost 3 bases, with 13 bases between them. Germline V gene data show CDR1 as SGHTA and CDR2 as FQGTGA. The CDR3 sequence: CASSLYADLYTEAFF. DNA for the CDR3: TGTGCCAGCAGCTTATATGCAGATCTCTACACTGAAGCTTTCTTT.

This clone turned up a few times. The chain combines TRBV15 with TRBJ1-4, with TRBD1 as a possible D gene (5 bases). Germline CDR1 is LNHNV and CDR2 is YYDKDF (reference sequence). With 5 bases removed from V and 0 bases from J, the gap between germline ends came to 16 bases. There are 17 residues in the CDR3. CDR3 residues: CATSGRMDTPTNEKLFF. The DNA for the CDR3 is TGTGCCACCAGCGGACGGATGGACACCCCAACTAATGAAAAACTGTTTTTT.

The chain joins TRBV13 to TRBJ2-1, with TRBD2 matching 7 bases. Trimming at V came to 4 bases and at J to 0 bases, leaving 6 bases not matched to a gene. This CDR3 has 16 residues. Germline V gives CDR1 PRHDT, CDR2 FYEKMQ (reference sequence). The CDR3 DNA is TGTGCCAGCAGCTCGTCGACTAGCAGCTCCTACAATGAGCAGTTCTTC. Protein: CASSSSTSSSYNEQFF.

The rearrangement links TRBV5-6 to TRBJ1-2, with 7 bases aligning to TRBD1. V lost 4 bases and J lost 3; bases outside the gene matches: 6. The germline gives CDR1 SGHDT, CDR2 YYEEEE. This CDR3 comprises 14 residues. The CDR3 loop reads CASSPGGNHYGYTF. The DNA for the CDR3 is TGTGCCAGCAGCCCAGGGGGGAACCACTATGGCTACACCTTC.

V is TRBV6-5 and J is TRBJ2-3; 8 positions match TRBD1. With V trimmed by 5 bases and J by 6 bases, 7 bases remained unmatched. This CDR3 has 14 residues. Germline V CDR1 and CDR2: MNHEY, SVGAGI. The CDR3 coding sequence is TGTGCCAGCAGTGAGAGGACAGGGTTGGATACGCAGTATTTT. Translating it yields CASSERTGLDTQYF.

The chain combines TRBV7-3 with TRBJ2-7; TRBD1 aligns across 9 bases. CDR1 is SGHTA and CDR2 is FQGTGA in the germline V gene. The CDR3 is 18 amino acids. With V trimmed by 4 bases and J by 4 bases, 17 bases remained unmatched. For the CDR3, the DNA is TGTGCCAGCAGCTCGAACAGCATTTCCCACAGGGGGCTATACGAGCAGTACTTC. Translation: CASSSNSISHRGLYEQYF.

The V call is TRBV6-5, the J call TRBJ1-1, with D tentatively TRBD1 (6 bases). The CDR3 length is 16 residues. Germline CDR1 and CDR2: MNHEY and SVGAGI. V was clipped by 0 bases and J by 4 bases, with 15 bases between them. The CDR3 loop is CASSYSRTARGTEAFF. Written as DNA, the CDR3 is TGTGCCAGCAGTTACTCGAGGACAGCCCGGGGCACTGAAGCTTTCTTT.

This sequence joins TRBV15 and TRBJ1-1, with D possibly being TRBD1 (5 bases). The ends were cut back, 5 bases at V and 10 bases at J, with 14 bases in the middle. The CDR3 length is 12 residues. The germline V gene has CDR1 LNHNV and CDR2 YYDKDF (reference sequence). The CDR3 coding sequence is TGTGCCACCAGCGGGGCCCTGGCGCGAGCTTTCTTT. This gives the protein CATSGALARAFF.

This clone was counted only a few times. The rearrangement links TRBV9 to TRBJ2-2; D gene uncertain. Per germline, CDR1 SGDLS and CDR2 YYNGEE. V was clipped by 3 bases and J by 3 bases, with 12 bases between them. The length of the CDR3 is 15 residues. Written as DNA, the CDR3 is TGTGCCAGCAGCGCCCTCCCCGAGGACACCGGGGAGCTGTTTTTT. Translated: CASSALPEDTGELFF.

This clone appeared a few times. The chain couples TRBV2 to TRBJ1-1; D may be TRBD1 (5 bases). The V and J ends lost 8 bases and 8 bases respectively, with 9 bases between them. The CDR3 has 10 amino acids. CDR1 is SNHLY, CDR2 FYNNEI, per germline. The CDR3 region is CASGTGEAFF. The CDR3, as DNA: TGTGCCAGCGGCACAGGCGAAGCTTTCTTT.